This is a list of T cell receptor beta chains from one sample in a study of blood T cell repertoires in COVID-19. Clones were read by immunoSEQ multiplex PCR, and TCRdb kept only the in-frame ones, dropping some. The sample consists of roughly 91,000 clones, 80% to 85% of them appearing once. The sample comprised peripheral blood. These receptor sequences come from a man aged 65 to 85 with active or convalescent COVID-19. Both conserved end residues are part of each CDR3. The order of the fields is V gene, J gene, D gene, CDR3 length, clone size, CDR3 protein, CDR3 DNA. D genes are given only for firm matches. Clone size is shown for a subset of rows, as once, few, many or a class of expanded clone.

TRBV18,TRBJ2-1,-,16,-,CASSPPVSVSYNEQFF,TGTGCCAGCTCACCTCCAGTGTCAGTCTCCTACAATGAGCAGTTCTTC
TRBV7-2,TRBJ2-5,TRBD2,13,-,CASSSGGEETQYF,TGTGCCAGCAGCTCGGGGGGGGAAGAGACCCAGTACTTC
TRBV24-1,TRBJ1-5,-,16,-,CATSDEGERPDQPQHF,TGTGCCACCAGTGATGAGGGGGAGAGGCCTGATCAGCCCCAGCATTTT
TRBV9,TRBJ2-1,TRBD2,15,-,CASSGGTSGYNEQFF,TGTGCCAGCAGCGGAGGGACTAGCGGGTACAATGAGCAGTTCTTC
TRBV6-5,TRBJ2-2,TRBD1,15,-,CASSRRTGSTGELFF,TGTGCCAGCAGCCGTCGGACAGGGAGCACCGGGGAGCTGTTTTTT
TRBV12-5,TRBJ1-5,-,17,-,CASGLTGIHRGNQPQHF,TGTGCTAGTGGTCTCACCGGGATCCACCGGGGCAATCAGCCCCAGCATTTT
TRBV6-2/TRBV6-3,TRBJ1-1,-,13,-,CASSYSSETEAFF,TGTGCCAGCAGTTACTCGAGTGAGACTGAAGCTTTCTTT
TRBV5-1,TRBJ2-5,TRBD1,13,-,CASSDRVEETQYF,TGCGCCAGCAGCGACAGGGTGGAAGAGACCCAGTACTTC
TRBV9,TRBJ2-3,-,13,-,CASSISSTDTQYF,TGTGCCAGCAGCATTTCTAGCACAGATACGCAGTATTTT
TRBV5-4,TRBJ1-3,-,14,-,CASSLDQEKSTIYF,TGTGCCAGCAGCTTGGATCAGGAAAAGAGCACCATATATTTT
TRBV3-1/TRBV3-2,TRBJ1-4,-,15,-,CASSQAGSYNEKLFF,TGTGCCAGCAGCCAAGCAGGGTCATATAATGAAAAACTGTTTTTT
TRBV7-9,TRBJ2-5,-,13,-,CASRSSTFETQYF,TGTGCCAGCAGGAGCTCGACTTTTGAGACCCAGTACTTC
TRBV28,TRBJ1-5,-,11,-,CASEGGQPQHF,TGTGCCAGCGAGGGGGGGCAGCCCCAGCATTTT
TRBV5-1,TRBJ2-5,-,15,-,CASSLVQGSGETQYF,TGCGCCAGCAGCTTGGTTCAGGGATCCGGGGAGACCCAGTACTTC
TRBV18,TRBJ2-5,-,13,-,CASSQGVKETQYF,TGTGCCAGCTCACAGGGGGTTAAAGAGACCCAGTACTTC
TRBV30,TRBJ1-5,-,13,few,CAWSRGEDQPQHF,TGTGCCTGGAGTCGCGGCGAGGATCAACCCCAGCATTTT
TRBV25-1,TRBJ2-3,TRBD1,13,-,CASSDTGADTQYF,TGTGCCAGCAGTGACACAGGGGCAGATACGCAGTATTTT
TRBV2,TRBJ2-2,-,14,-,CASQTGSNTGELFF,TGTGCCAGTCAGACAGGTTCTAACACCGGGGAGCTGTTTTTT
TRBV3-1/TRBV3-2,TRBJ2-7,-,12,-,CASSQVEVEQYF,TGTGCCAGCAGCCAAGTCGAGGTAGAGCAGTACTTC
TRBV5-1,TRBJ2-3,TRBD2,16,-,CASSLVGLVGTDTQYF,TGCGCCAGCAGCTTGGTCGGACTAGTCGGCACAGATACGCAGTATTTT
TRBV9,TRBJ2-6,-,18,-,CASSVATGVGSGANVLTF,TGTGCCAGCAGCGTAGCTACGGGGGTCGGCTCTGGGGCCAACGTCCTGACTTTC
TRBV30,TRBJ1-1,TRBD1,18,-,CAWSGKQGAQGVNTEAFF,TGTGCCTGGAGTGGGAAACAGGGGGCTCAAGGGGTGAACACTGAAGCTTTCTTT
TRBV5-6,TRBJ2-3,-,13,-,CASIAMGTDTQYF,TGTGCCAGCATTGCGATGGGCACAGATACGCAGTATTTT
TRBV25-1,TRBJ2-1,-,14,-,CASSARRGVDEQFF,TGTGCCAGCAGTGCCCGAAGAGGCGTCGATGAGCAGTTCTTC
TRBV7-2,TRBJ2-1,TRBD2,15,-,CASSSGLAIPLEQFF,TGTGCCAGCAGCTCCGGACTAGCTATCCCTTTGGAGCAGTTCTTC
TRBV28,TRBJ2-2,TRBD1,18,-,CASSLTRTGLRNTGELFF,TGTGCCAGCAGTTTAACCAGGACAGGGTTACGGAACACCGGGGAGCTGTTTTTT
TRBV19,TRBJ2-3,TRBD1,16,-,CASSMLGTASTDTQYF,TGTGCCAGTAGTATGTTGGGGACAGCTAGCACAGATACGCAGTATTTT